This T cell receptor beta chain was obtained from a study of T-cell memory formation after mild COVID-19. Germline-derived CDR1 and CDR2 are SGHTA and FQGTGA. The CDR3 runs 14 residues. The V end lost 1 base, the J end lost 1 base, and 6 bases lay between the germline ends. Study results and caveats: The study found contracting CD4+ clones mainly in CM and EM and contracting CD8+ clones in EMRA. Whether second-wave clones peaking at day 37 were SARS-CoV-2 specific went unconfirmed.

This clonotype was observed many times. The antigen is undetermined. TCRdb independently ran MiXCR on the 5' RACE reads; one entry per CDR3 protein. The data show 200,000 to 300,000 distinct CDR3 sequences, 16% seen once. Input material: PBMCs or a T cell subset sorted from them (not recorded which). The chain recombines TRBV7-3 with TRBJ2-3; D is unresolved. The clonotype was recovered from a man aged 18 to 30 who had mild COVID-19 (a few samples of this study predate the infection). Cell type and time point are not known. The CDR3 sequence: CASSLSLGTDTQYF. The DNA of the CDR3 is TGTGCCAGCAGCTTAAGTTTGGGCACAGATACGCAGTATTTT.